The 6 T cell receptor beta chains listed next were all sequenced from one sample in a study of T cells in Graves' hyperthyroidism and ophthalmopathy. Using RNA transcripts as the source, TCR beta CDR3 regions were amplified. The TCR CDR3 first-round RT-PCR relied on the HTBI primer set. One entry per CDR3 protein results from TCRdb running MiXCR on the multiplex PCR reads. This sample has some 620,000 distinct CDR3 sequences, with 15% to 20% found just once. Sequenced input: blood. These TCRs come from a woman aged 25-40 years with Graves' hyperthyroidism.

In this sample, this clonotype turned up many times. This chain connects TRBV6-5 to TRBJ2-7, with 9 bases matching TRBD2. The CDR3 sequence is 16 residues long. Germline CDR1 MNHEY, CDR2 SVGAGI. The V and J ends lost 0 bases and 2 bases, in that order; junction bases with no gene match: 5. The DNA of the CDR3 is TGTGCCAGCAGTTACTCTGCCGCTAGCGGGACCTACGAGCAGTACTTC. Amino acids: CASSYSAASGTYEQYF.

This clonotype occurred many times. The V gene is TRBV6-5, the J gene TRBJ1-6; D uncertain. Germline V gene data show CDR1 as MNHEY and CDR2 as SVGAGI. Trimming cost V 1 base and J 6 bases, with 4 bases left between them. The CDR3 extends over 13 amino acids. In DNA, the CDR3 is TGTGCCAGCAGTTACTATAGTAATTCACCCCTCCACTTT. Translating gives CASSYYSNSPLHF.

Note on this clonotype: A clone one base away is much larger, so this may be a read error. The chain uses TRBV7-2 and TRBJ2-7; the D gene is possibly TRBD2 (5 bases). Deletions cut 6 bases from V and 7 bases from J, with 16 bases between. Germline loops: CDR1 SGHTA, CDR2 FQGNSA. The CDR3 runs 13 residues. CDR3 region: CASSYTVGGEQYF. DNA of the CDR3: TGTGCCAGCAGTTACACCGTAGGAGGTGAGCAGTACTTC.

This clonotype appeared a few times. This rearrangement joins TRBV20-1 to TRBJ1-6, with a tentative D call TRBD1 (5 bases). The CDR3 extends over 16 amino acids. Trimming cost V 4 bases and J 1 base, with 14 bases left between them. CDR1 and CDR2 (germline): DFQATT, SNEGSKA (reference sequence). The DNA of the CDR3 is TGCAGTGCTAAGGTGGGGGAGAGGTCCTATAATTCACCCCTCCACTTT. Encoded protein: CSAKVGERSYNSPLHF.

Only a few counts were recorded for this clonotype. The chain couples TRBV30 to TRBJ1-1; D uncertain. The CDR3 extends over 12 amino acids. Germline V gene sequence: CDR1 GTSNPN, CDR2 SVGIG (reference sequence). The germline V and J ends were trimmed by 8 bases and 2 bases, with 12 bases remaining between them. The CDR3 loop is CAAALVNTEAFF. The CDR3 DNA sequence: TGTGCCGCAGCACTCGTAAACACTGAAGCTTTCTTT.

There are a few counts of this clonotype. The chain links TRBV5-1 to TRBJ2-2; 9 bases are a match to TRBD2. The CDR3 runs 16 residues. The trim removed 3 bases at V and 3 bases at J, leaving 6 bases unmatched. CDR1 is SGHRS, CDR2 YFSETQ, per germline. The CDR3 DNA reads TGCGCCAGCAGCTCGACTAGCGGCTCTTACACCGGGGAGCTGTTTTTT. Protein sequence: CASSSTSGSYTGELFF.